This entry features one T cell receptor beta chain sequence. Given a much more abundant clone one base away, this may be a read error. This entry is derived from a study of human T cells and chemical hapten exposure. TCRdb reprocessed the RACE reads with MiXCR, giving one entry per CDR3 protein. Of some 90,000 distinct CDR3 sequences detected, about 8.8% appear once; the ten largest clones hold 2.9%. CDR3 length: 15 amino acids. The germline V gene has CDR1 MDHEN and CDR2 SYDVKM. Time point: healthy volunteer bleed at 2 weeks. RNA extraction used unfractionated whole blood as the source of total RNA. This receptor was taken from a female donor in good health. Some clones in this sample may be carry-over from other donors' samples. The rearrangement uses TRBV28 and TRBJ1-1, with 11 bases matching TRBD1. The sample taken for sequencing was whole blood. CDR3 in DNA: TGTGCCAGCAGTCTCGGGACAGGGGGGAACACTGAAGTTTTCTTT. This encodes CASSLGTGGNTEVFF.